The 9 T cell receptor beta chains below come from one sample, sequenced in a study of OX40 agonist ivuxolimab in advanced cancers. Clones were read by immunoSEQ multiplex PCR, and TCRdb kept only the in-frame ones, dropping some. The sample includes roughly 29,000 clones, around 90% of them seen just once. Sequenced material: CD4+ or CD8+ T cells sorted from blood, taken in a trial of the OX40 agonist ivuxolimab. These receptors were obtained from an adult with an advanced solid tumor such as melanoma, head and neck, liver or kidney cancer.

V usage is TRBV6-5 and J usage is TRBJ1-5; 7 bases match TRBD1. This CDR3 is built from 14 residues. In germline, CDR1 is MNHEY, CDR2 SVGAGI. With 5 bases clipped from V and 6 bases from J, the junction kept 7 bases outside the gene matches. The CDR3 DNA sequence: TGTGCCAGCAGTCGCACAGGGGCTGGTCAGCCCCAGCATTTT. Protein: CASSRTGAGQPQHF.

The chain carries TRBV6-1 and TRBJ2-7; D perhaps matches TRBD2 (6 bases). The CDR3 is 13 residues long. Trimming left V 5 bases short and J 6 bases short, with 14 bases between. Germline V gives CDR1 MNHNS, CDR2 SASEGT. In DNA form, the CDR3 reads TGTGCCAGCAGTTTCGGGGAGGTGGGCGAGCAGTACTTC. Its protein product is CASSFGEVGEQYF.

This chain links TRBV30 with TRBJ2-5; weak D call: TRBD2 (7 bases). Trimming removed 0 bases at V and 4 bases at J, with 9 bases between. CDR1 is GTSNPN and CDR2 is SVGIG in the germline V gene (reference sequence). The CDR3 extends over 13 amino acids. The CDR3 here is CAWSVGGPETQYF. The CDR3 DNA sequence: TGTGCCTGGAGTGTGGGGGGGCCAGAGACCCAGTACTTC.

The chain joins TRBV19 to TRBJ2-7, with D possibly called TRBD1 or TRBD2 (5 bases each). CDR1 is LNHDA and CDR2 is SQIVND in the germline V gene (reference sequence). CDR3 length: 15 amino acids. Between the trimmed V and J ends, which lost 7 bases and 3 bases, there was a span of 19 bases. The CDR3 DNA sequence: TGTGCCAGTAAAGTCGGGGCAGGGCTATACTACGAGCAGTACTTC. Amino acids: CASKVGAGLYYEQYF.

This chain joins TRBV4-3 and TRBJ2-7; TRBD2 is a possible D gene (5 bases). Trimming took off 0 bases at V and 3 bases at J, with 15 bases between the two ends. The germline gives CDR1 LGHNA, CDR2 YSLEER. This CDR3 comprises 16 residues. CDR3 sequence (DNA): TGCGCCAGCAGCCAAGATTGGGTAGGGAGAAACTACGAGCAGTACTTC. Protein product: CASSQDWVGRNYEQYF.

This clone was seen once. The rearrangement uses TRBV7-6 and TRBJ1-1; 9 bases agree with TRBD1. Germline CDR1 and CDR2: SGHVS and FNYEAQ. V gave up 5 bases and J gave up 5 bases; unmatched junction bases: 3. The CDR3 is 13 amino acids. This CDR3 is CASSHDRGTEAFF. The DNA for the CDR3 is TGTGCCAGCAGCCACGACAGGGGGACTGAAGCTTTCTTT.

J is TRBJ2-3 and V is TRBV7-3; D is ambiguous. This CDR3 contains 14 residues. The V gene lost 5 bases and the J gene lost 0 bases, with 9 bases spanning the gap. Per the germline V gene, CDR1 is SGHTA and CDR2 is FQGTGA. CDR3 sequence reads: CASSPHPSTDTQYF. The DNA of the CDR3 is TGTGCCAGCAGCCCCCACCCTAGCACAGATACGCAGTATTTT. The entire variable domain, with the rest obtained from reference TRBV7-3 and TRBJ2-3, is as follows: GAGVSQTPSNKVTEKGKYVELRCDPISGHTALYWYRQSLGQGPEFLIYFQGTGAADDSGLPNDRFFAVRPEGSVSTLKIQRTERGDSAVYLCASSPHPSTDTQYFGPGTRLTVL.

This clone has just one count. The CDR3 loop is CASSVRDYPSYERPQHF. The CDR3 region has the DNA TGTGCCAGCAGTGTCCGGGACTACCCCTCTTACGAGAGGCCCCAGCATTTT. V is TRBV6-1 and J is TRBJ1-5; D perhaps matches TRBD1 (5 bases). V was clipped by 4 bases and J by 9 bases, with 25 bases between them. The CDR3 runs 17 residues. Germline values: CDR1 MNHNS, CDR2 SASEGT.

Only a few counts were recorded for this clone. CDR3 loop: CASSLWGSPNEKLFF. The DNA of the CDR3 is TGTGCCAGCAGCTTGTGGGGGTCACCTAATGAAAAACTGTTTTTT. The chain combines TRBV5-5 with TRBJ1-4; tentatively, D is TRBD1 (5 bases). The CDR3 runs to 15 residues. Per germline, CDR1 SGHKS and CDR2 YYEKEE (reference sequence). V dropped 1 base and J dropped 3 bases, with 10 bases sitting between them.